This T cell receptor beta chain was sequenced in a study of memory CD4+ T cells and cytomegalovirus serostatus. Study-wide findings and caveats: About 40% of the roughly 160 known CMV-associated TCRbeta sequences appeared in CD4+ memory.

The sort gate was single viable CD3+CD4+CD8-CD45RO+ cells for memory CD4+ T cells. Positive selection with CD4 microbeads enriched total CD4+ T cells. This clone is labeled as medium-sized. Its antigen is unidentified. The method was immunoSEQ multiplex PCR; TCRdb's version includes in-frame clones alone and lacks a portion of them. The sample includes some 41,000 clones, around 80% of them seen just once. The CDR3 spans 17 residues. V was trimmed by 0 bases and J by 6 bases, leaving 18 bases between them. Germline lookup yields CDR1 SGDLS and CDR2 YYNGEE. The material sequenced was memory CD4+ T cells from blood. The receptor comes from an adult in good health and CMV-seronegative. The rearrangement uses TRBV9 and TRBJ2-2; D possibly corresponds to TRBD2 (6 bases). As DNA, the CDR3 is TGTGCCAGCAGCGTAGGTTCGGGACTTTCTCTCCCCGGGGAGCTGTTTTTT. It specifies CASSVGSGLSLPGELFF.